This T cell receptor (beta chain) originates from a study of blood T cell repertoires in COVID-19. Method: immunoSEQ multiplex PCR; TCRdb's copy keeps in-frame clones and lacks some. The table shows approximately 230,000 clones, with just over 85% occurring only once. Germline V gene lookup returns CDR1 SGHRS and CDR2 YFSETQ. The CDR3 has 17 amino acids. The V gene lost 1 base and the J gene lost 3 bases, with 19 bases spanning the gap. This TCR derives from a man aged 18 to 30 who had recovered from COVID-19. The gene calls are TRBV5-1 and TRBJ1-1; D not certain. Sequenced input: PBMCs or T cells enriched from blood (not recorded which). The CDR3 DNA is TGCGCCAGCAGCTTGCGAGACACTCAAAACCTCTACACTGAAGCTTTCTTT. Its translation is CASSLRDTQNLYTEAFF.